This T cell receptor (beta chain) derives from a study of HIV-infected patients and healthy controls. Note on this clonotype: Its cognate antigen is unknown.

About 480 ng RNA was reverse transcribed with alpha and beta constant-region primers. Separate chain-specific third strand synthesis with multiplexing indices produced the alpha and beta libraries. Via MiXCR, TCRdb re-called the 5' RACE reads, giving one row per CDR3 protein. The repertoire holds 3,000 to 4,000 distinct CDR3 sequences, with 8% to 10% as singletons. Germline V gives CDR1 SQVTM, CDR2 ANQGSEA. V was pared by 4 bases and J by 5 bases, with 17 bases between. CDR3 length: 14 amino acids. Antiretroviral therapy had run roughly three months, about 14 weeks, before follow-up blood collection. All unsorted peripheral T cells were captured because whole blood was used without fractionation. Regarding the study as a whole: Compared with healthy controls, HIV-infected patients showed less CDR3 sharing between individuals.

The material sequenced was blood, taken during antiretroviral therapy. The receptor was isolated from an adult with HIV infection. The V and J genes are TRBV29-1 and TRBJ2-5, with D uncertain. CDR3 in amino acids: CSVAGLSDSETQYF. The CDR3 nucleotides are TGCAGCGTTGCAGGCCTTTCGGATTCGGAGACCCAGTACTTC.